Below, one T cell receptor (beta chain) is given with its context. Its antigen is undetermined. The data belong to a study of T cell responses to AZD1222 COVID-19 vaccine. The assay was immunoSEQ multiplex PCR, and TCRdb's table has in-frame clones only and misses some. The table includes roughly 99,000 clones, 70% to 90% detected once. Study-level results: The study found Spike-specific TCR breadth and depth rose after two AZD1222 doses.

Germline loops: CDR1 LGHNA, CDR2 YSLEER. The ends were cut back, 4 bases at V and 5 bases at J, with 15 bases in the middle. CDR3 length: 15 residues. Source: peripheral blood, taken 28 days after the second AZD1222 dose. The chain employs TRBV4-3 and TRBJ2-1; D is perhaps TRBD1 (6 bases). The receptor's source is an adult who received the AZD1222 COVID-19 vaccine. CDR3 in amino acids: CASSLGRGRNNEQFF. CDR3 bases: TGCGCCAGCAGCCTGGGCAGGGGTCGGAACAATGAGCAGTTCTTC.